Ten or more counts support the clone carrying this T cell receptor beta chain. The antigen remains undetermined. These data are taken from a study of T cell repertoires in cytomegalovirus infection. Across the study: Matching HLA type and CMV infection were both indicated by public TCR beta signatures.

MiXCR was run by TCRdb on the reads, yielding one entry per CDR3 protein. This table holds about 120,000 distinct CDR3 sequences, roughly 9.1% found once. Germline V lookup: CDR1 MGHRA, CDR2 YSYEKL. This CDR3 comprises 15 residues. V lost 5 bases and J 5 bases, leaving 15 bases between the germline ends. Overall study findings and caveats: Ex vivo, HLA-C-restricted CMV-specific TCR beta clonotypes prevailed over the rest of the response.

The TCR sequence derives from a human donor in good health (CMV status not recorded). Some clones in this sample may be carry-over from other donors' samples. The source material was PBMCs, sequenced either directly or after in vitro stimulation (not recorded which). The V call is TRBV4-1, the J call TRBJ2-2; no reliable D call. Written as DNA, the CDR3 is TGCGCCAGCAGCGGATTAGCTACAGATACCGGGGAGCTGTTTTTT. Translating it yields CASSGLATDTGELFF.